This TCR beta chain was identified in a study of shared clonotypes between healthy human individuals. Naive CD8 cells, CD45RO-negative and positively selected for CCR7, excluded terminally differentiated effector memory CD45RA+ cells. Genomic DNA from each subset was divided evenly over several immunoSEQ plates. The table came from immunoSEQ multiplex PCR; TCRdb's copy has only in-frame clones and leaves some out. The sample lists 2 million to 2.5 million clones, under 95% occurring once. This CDR3 region has 14 residues. V was trimmed by 3 bases and J by 2 bases, leaving 8 bases between them. Germline V gene sequence: CDR1 SGDLS, CDR2 YYNGEE.

The sequenced material came from naive CD8+ T cells from PBMCs. The V gene is TRBV9, the J gene TRBJ2-2; D is unresolved. This TCR derives from a man between 18 and 29 years old in good health. Some clones in this sample may be carry-over from other donors' samples. The CDR3 DNA follows: TGTGCCAGCAGCGGTGTCCTAAACACCGGGGAGCTGTTTTTT. It codes for CASSGVLNTGELFF.